In its sample, the clone carrying this TCR beta chain was seen many times. TCRdb reanalysed the 5' RACE reads using MiXCR and keeps one entry per CDR3 protein. The table shows about 43,000 distinct CDR3 sequences, with about a fifth occurring only once. Treg sorting used a CD4+CD25+CD127-/low gate. Sequenced input: Tregs sorted from a lymph node. This TCR was sampled from a female donor with breast cancer.

CDR3 in amino acids: CASSRGQGNEQFF. Written as DNA, the CDR3 is TGCGCCAGCAGCCGAGGACAGGGCAATGAGCAGTTCTTC. J is TRBJ2-1 and V is TRBV4-1; the match to TRBD1 covers 8 bases. The trim removed 4 bases at V and 6 bases at J, leaving 2 bases unmatched. Germline V CDR1 and CDR2: MGHRA, YSYEKL. The CDR3 extends over 13 amino acids.